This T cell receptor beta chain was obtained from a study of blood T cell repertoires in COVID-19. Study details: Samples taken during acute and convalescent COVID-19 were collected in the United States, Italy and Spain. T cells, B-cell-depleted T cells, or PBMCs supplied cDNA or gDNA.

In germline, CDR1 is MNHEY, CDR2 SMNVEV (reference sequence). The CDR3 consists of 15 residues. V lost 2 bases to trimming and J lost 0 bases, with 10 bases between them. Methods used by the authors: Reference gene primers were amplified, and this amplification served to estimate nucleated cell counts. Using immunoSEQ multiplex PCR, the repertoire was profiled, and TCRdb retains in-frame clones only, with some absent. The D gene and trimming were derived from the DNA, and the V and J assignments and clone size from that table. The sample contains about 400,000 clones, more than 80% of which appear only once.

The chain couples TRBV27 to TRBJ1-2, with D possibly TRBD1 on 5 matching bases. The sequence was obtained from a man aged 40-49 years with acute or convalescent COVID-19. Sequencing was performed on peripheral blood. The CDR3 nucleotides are TGTGCCAGCAGTTTAGTCTGGACATCTAACTATGGCTACACCTTC. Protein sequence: CASSLVWTSNYGYTF.